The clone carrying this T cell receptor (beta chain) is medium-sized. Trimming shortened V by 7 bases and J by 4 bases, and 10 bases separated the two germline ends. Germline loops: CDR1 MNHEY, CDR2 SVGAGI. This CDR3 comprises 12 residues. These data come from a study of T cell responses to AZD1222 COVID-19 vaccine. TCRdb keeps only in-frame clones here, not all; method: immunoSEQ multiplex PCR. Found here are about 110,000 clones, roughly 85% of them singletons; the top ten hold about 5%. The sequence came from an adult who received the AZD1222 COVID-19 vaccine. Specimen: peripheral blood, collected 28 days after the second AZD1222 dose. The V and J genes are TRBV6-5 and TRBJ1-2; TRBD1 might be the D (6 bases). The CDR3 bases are TGTGCCAGCACGGGACAATTCTATGGCTACACCTTC. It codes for CASTGQFYGYTF.